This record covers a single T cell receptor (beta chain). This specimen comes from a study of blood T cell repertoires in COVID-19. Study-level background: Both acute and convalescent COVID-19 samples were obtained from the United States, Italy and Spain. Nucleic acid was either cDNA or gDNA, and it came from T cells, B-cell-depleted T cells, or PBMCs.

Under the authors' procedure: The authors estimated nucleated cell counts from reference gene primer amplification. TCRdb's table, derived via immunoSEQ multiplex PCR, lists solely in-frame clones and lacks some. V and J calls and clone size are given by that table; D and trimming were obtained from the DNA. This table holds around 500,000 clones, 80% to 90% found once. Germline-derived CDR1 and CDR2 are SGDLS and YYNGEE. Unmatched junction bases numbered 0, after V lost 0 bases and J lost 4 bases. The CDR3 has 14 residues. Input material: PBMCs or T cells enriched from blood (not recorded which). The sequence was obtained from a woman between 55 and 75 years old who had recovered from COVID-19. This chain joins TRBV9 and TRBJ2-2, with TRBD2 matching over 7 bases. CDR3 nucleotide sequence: TGTGCCAGCAGCGTAGCGGGGGGCACCGGGGAGCTGTTTTTT. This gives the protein CASSVAGGTGELFF.